This TCR beta chain was identified in a study of beta chain features in type 1 diabetes. Study context: Cell yields, age and gender were similar between patients and healthy donors. Study-wide results and caveats: PCR may have favored shorter templates equally in patients and controls. Shorter TCRB CDR3s, moderately but significantly so, marked every one of the four CD4+ subsets in Type 1 diabetes patients.

Turning to this clone: Its antigen remains unidentified.

Reverse transcribing all isolated RNA meant expressed TCRB transcripts were sequenced. Method: immunoSEQ multiplex PCR; TCRdb's copy keeps in-frame clones and lacks some. There are fewer than 200,000 clones in the sample; roughly 8.1% occur only once, and 0.55% to 0.75% lies in the top ten. The V end lost 5 bases, the J end lost 2 bases, and 19 bases lay between the germline ends. This CDR3 is built from 16 residues. The germline CDR1 and CDR2 sequences are SGHTA and FQGNSA. The receptor's source is a man aged 18 to 35 in good health. The rearrangement links TRBV7-2 to TRBJ2-7; the D is unclear. Sequences were obtained from central memory CD4+ T cells from blood. CDR3 coding DNA: TGTGCCAGCAGCAAAACCCGCCAGGCCCTACCCTACGAGCAGTACTTC. Translation: CASSKTRQALPYEQYF.